What follows are 27 T cell receptor beta chains derived from one specimen sequenced in a study of blood T cell repertoires in COVID-19. The assay was immunoSEQ multiplex PCR, and TCRdb's table has in-frame clones only and misses some. The table includes more than 300,000 clones, roughly 91% detected once. The specimen was PBMCs or T cells enriched from blood (not recorded which). Receptors were obtained from a young woman who had recovered from COVID-19.

The chain has TRBV10-3 and TRBJ2-2; the D is unclear. Germline CDR1 and CDR2: ENHRY and SYGVKD. CDR3 size: 14 residues. V lost 0 bases to trimming and J lost 5 bases, with 7 bases between them. The CDR3 sequence: CAISESVQTGELFF. CDR3 nucleotide sequence: TGTGCCATCAGTGAGTCCGTACAGACCGGGGAGCTGTTTTTT.

Concerning this clone itself: The same CDR3 also results from other DNA sequences found in this sample. CDR3 nucleotide sequence: TGTGCCAGCAGCCTGCAGGGCAACACTGAAGCTTTCTTT. It yields the protein CASSLQGNTEAFF. The chain is built from TRBV7-9 and TRBJ1-1; TRBD1 is a possible D gene (5 bases). The CDR3 runs 13 residues. Germline V gene data show CDR1 as SEHNR and CDR2 as FQNEAQ (reference sequence). The V gene lost 5 bases and the J gene lost 2 bases, with 9 bases spanning the gap.

This clone was picked up one time. The chain employs TRBV27 and TRBJ1-5; D gene unclear. The CDR3 length is 14 residues. The germline gives CDR1 MNHEY, CDR2 SMNVEV (reference sequence). Between the trimmed V and J ends, which lost 6 bases and 3 bases, there was a span of 12 bases. The CDR3 here is CASRPGITNQPQHF. The CDR3 DNA reads TGTGCCAGCAGACCCGGGATCACCAATCAGCCCCAGCATTTT.

V is TRBV24-1 and J is TRBJ1-6, with D perhaps TRBD1 (5 bases). The germline V gene has CDR1 KGHDR and CDR2 SFDVKD. The CDR3 extends over 13 amino acids. V was pared by 7 bases and J by 7 bases, with 10 bases between. This CDR3 is CATRDTWNSPLHF. The CDR3 DNA reads as TGTGCCACCAGGGACACCTGGAATTCACCCCTCCACTTT.

The V gene is TRBV5-6, the J gene TRBJ1-2, with 8 bases that match TRBD1. The CDR3 runs 15 residues. The ends lost 0 bases at V and 3 bases at J; junction bases unmatched: 4. Germline V gene sequence: CDR1 SGHDT, CDR2 YYEEEE. The CDR3 nucleotides read TGTGCCAGCAGCTTGGATACAGGGGGGTACTATGGCTACACCTTC. Translating it yields CASSLDTGGYYGYTF.

V and J are TRBV6-1 and TRBJ2-2; D remains unclear. The germline V gene encodes CDR1 MNHNS and CDR2 SASEGT. The ends were cut back, 3 bases at V and 0 bases at J, with 11 bases in the middle. This CDR3 comprises 16 residues. DNA for the CDR3: TGTGCCAGCAGTGACGGCGGCCAGCCGAACACCGGGGAGCTGTTTTTT. Encoded protein: CASSDGGQPNTGELFF.

The chain is built from TRBV11-2 and TRBJ2-2; no definite D call. Trimming shortened V by 2 bases and J by 1 base, and 5 bases separated the two germline ends. Looked up from germline, CDR1 is SGHAT and CDR2 is FQNNGV. The CDR3 totals 14 residues. The CDR3 loop reads CASSLNWNTGELFF. The DNA for the CDR3 is TGTGCCAGCAGCTTAAACTGGAACACCGGGGAGCTGTTTTTT.

This chain connects TRBV19 to TRBJ1-3; unclear D gene. The germline gives CDR1 LNHDA, CDR2 SQIVND (reference sequence). This CDR3 is built from 14 residues. V lost 5 bases and J 0 bases, leaving 8 bases between the germline ends. The CDR3 bases are TGTGCCAGTAGTTCGTTCTACTCTGGAAACACCATATATTTT. It is translated as CASSSFYSGNTIYF. Variable domain in full (rest from reference TRBV19 and TRBJ1-3): DGGITQSPKYLFRKEGQNVTLSCEQNLNHDAMYWYRQDPGQGLRLIYYSQIVNDFQKGDIAEGYSVSREKKESFPLTVTSAQKNPTAFYLCASSSFYSGNTIYFGEGSWLTVV.

The rearrangement uses TRBV6-2 or TRBV6-3 and TRBJ2-7; 14 bases map to TRBD2. The V gene end was trimmed by 2 bases and the J gene end by 2 bases; junction bases not matched to a gene: 11. Germline V gene lookup returns CDR1 MNHEY and CDR2 SVGEGT. This CDR3 has 19 residues. The CDR3 reads CASSYAGLAGEKLTYEQYF. The CDR3 DNA reads TGTGCCAGCAGTTACGCGGGACTAGCGGGGGAAAAACTCACCTACGAGCAGTACTTC.

The chain joins TRBV11-2 to TRBJ2-5; 8 nucleotides match TRBD1. J was trimmed by 4 bases and V by 0 bases; bases with no gene match: 10. The CDR3 covers 17 residues. The germline CDR1 and CDR2 sequences are SGHAT and FQNNGV. The CDR3 bases are TGTGCCAGCAGCTTAGATGCGGACAGGGTAGGGCCAGAGACCCAGTACTTC. It codes for CASSLDADRVGPETQYF.

Concerning this clone itself: The same CDR3 is also encoded by other DNA sequences in this sample. The V gene is TRBV3-1 (or the pseudogene TRBV3-2), the J gene TRBJ1-1, with D perhaps TRBD1 (6 bases). Looked up from germline, CDR1 is LGHDT and CDR2 is YNNKEL (reference sequence). The CDR3 extends over 14 amino acids. Deletions cut 3 bases from V and 1 base from J, with 9 bases between. CDR3 sequence reads: CASSQEQGNTEAFF. The CDR3, as DNA: TGTGCCAGCAGCCAGGAACAGGGGAACACTGAAGCTTTCTTT.

J is TRBJ1-1 and V is TRBV30, with D maybe TRBD1 (5 bases). V shed 2 bases and J shed 0 bases, with 13 bases lying between them. There are 15 residues in the CDR3. Germline V gives CDR1 GTSNPN, CDR2 SVGIG (reference sequence). The DNA for the CDR3 is TGTGCCTGGAGTTCCCGACAGATCATGAACACTGAAGCTTTCTTT. Protein product: CAWSSRQIMNTEAFF.

J is TRBJ2-7 and V is TRBV28; possibly TRBD1 for D (6 bases). The V gene's germline CDR1 is MDHEN and CDR2 SYDVKM. CDR3 size: 14 residues. Deletions cut 3 bases from V and 8 bases from J, with 17 bases between. The CDR3 bases are TGTGCCAGCAGTTTTCAGGGGCCCTTACAAAAGCAGTACTTC. The encoded protein is CASSFQGPLQKQYF. Full variable domain (remainder filled in from reference TRBV28 and TRBJ2-7): DVKVTQSSRYLVKRTGEKVFLECVQDMDHENMFWYRQDPGLGLRLIYFSYDVKMKEKGDIPEGYSVSREKKERFSLILESASTNQTSMYLCASSFQGPLQKQYFGPGTRLTVT.

The chain couples TRBV30 to TRBJ1-6; 9 bases agree with TRBD1. The germline CDR1 and CDR2 sequences are GTSNPN and SVGIG (reference sequence). There are 15 residues in the CDR3. Trimming cost V 0 bases and J 8 bases; bases outside gene matches: 5. The DNA of the CDR3 is TGTGCCTGGAGTGTAGTGGGACAGGGACATTCACCCCTCCACTTT. Residues: CAWSVVGQGHSPLHF.

The J gene is TRBJ2-7, the V gene TRBV4-1; 9 bases agree with TRBD1. Per germline, CDR1 MGHRA and CDR2 YSYEKL. V was clipped by 3 bases and J by 7 bases; unmatched bases: 4. The length of the CDR3 is 13 residues. In nucleotides, the CDR3 is TGCGCCAGCAGCCAGGCGACAGGGGGGGAGCAGTACTTC. This gives the protein CASSQATGGEQYF.

The genes are TRBV6-5 and TRBJ2-2; possibly TRBD1 for D (5 bases). CDR3 length: 15 residues. V was clipped by 5 bases and J by 0 bases, with 10 bases between them. The germline CDR1 and CDR2 sequences are MNHEY and SVGAGI. The CDR3 region has the DNA TGTGCCAGCAGTACCCGGACACCGAACACCGGGGAGCTGTTTTTT. This translates into CASSTRTPNTGELFF.

The chain is built from TRBV6-5 and TRBJ1-1, with 7 bases that match TRBD1. Germline CDR1 MNHEY, CDR2 SVGAGI. There are 14 residues in the CDR3. V lost 8 bases to trimming and J lost 0 bases; unmatched junction nucleotides: 6. Here the CDR3 reads CASAHRGMNTEAFF. In DNA form, the CDR3 reads TGTGCCAGCGCTCACAGGGGAATGAACACTGAAGCTTTCTTT.

The chain uses TRBV7-3 and TRBJ1-6; TRBD1 is a possible D gene (5 bases). Germline V gene sequence: CDR1 SGHTA, CDR2 FQGTGA. This CDR3 contains 15 residues. Trimming pared 2 bases from V and 5 bases from J, leaving 10 bases between. The chain's CDR3 is CASSLLQGNNSPLHF. The DNA of the CDR3 is TGTGCCAGCAGCTTATTGCAGGGCAATAATTCACCCCTCCACTTT.

J is TRBJ1-6 and V is TRBV6-4; D is ambiguous. CDR1 is MRHNA and CDR2 is SNTAGT in the germline V gene. The CDR3 is 14 amino acids. V dropped 2 bases and J dropped 7 bases, with 9 bases sitting between them. CDR3 coding DNA: TGTGCCAGCAGTGACAGAGCTACCAATTCACCCCTCCACTTT. Its translation is CASSDRATNSPLHF.

This clone was counted once. The J gene is TRBJ2-7, the V gene TRBV18; the D gene is possibly TRBD2 (7 bases). The CDR3 totals 13 residues. Germline V gene data show CDR1 as KGHSH and CDR2 as LQKENI. The V gene lost 7 bases and the J gene lost 5 bases, with 15 bases spanning the gap. The CDR3 loop is CASWREGEHEQYF. Written as DNA, the CDR3 is TGTGCCAGCTGGAGGGAGGGGGAGCACGAGCAGTACTTC. The whole variable domain, filled in from reference TRBV18 and TRBJ2-7, reads NAGVMQNPRHLVRRRGQEARLRCSPMKGHSHVYWYRQLPEEGLKFMVYLQKENIIDESGMPKERFSAEFPKEGPSILRIQQVVRGDSAAYFCASWREGEHEQYFGPGTRLTVT.

The DNA for the CDR3 is TGTGCCAGCAGCCAAGGGACAGCGAATCAGCCCCAGCATTTT. Its translation is CASSQGTANQPQHF. The chain couples TRBV7-2 to TRBJ1-5; 7 positions match TRBD1. The length of the CDR3 is 14 residues. V was clipped by 5 bases and J by 4 bases; unmatched bases: 5. Germline V gene sequence: CDR1 SGHTA, CDR2 FQGNSA.

This clone was recorded only once. V gene TRBV5-5 combines with J gene TRBJ2-7; D is undetermined. CDR3 size: 14 residues. Trimming took off 4 bases at V and 3 bases at J, with 14 bases between the two ends. Germline V CDR1 and CDR2: SGHKS, YYEKEE (reference sequence). The CDR3 loop is CASSLGAAIYEQYF. In DNA form, the CDR3 reads TGTGCCAGCAGCCTCGGAGCCGCTATCTACGAGCAGTACTTC.

This clone was seen a single time. The rearrangement joins TRBV5-1 to TRBJ2-1, with TRBD2 matching 9 bases. V trimming: 4 bases; J trimming: 0 bases; junction bases outside the gene matches: 5. Germline CDR1 and CDR2: SGHRS and YFSETQ. The CDR3 is 16 amino acids. The CDR3 coding sequence is TGCGCCAGCAGCCCAAGCGGGGGGTACTCCTACAATGAGCAGTTCTTC. As protein: CASSPSGGYSYNEQFF. The full variable domain, completed using reference TRBV5-1 and TRBJ2-1, is KAGVTQTPRYLIKTRGQQVTLSCSPISGHRSVSWYQQTPGQGLQFLFEYFSETQRNKGNFPGRFSGRQFSNSRSEMNVSTLELGDSALYLCASSPSGGYSYNEQFFGPGTRLTVL.

The chain joins TRBV19 to TRBJ1-5, with TRBD1 identical over 9 bases. The CDR3 is made up of 14 amino acids. The V and J ends lost 7 bases and 4 bases, in that order; junction bases with no gene match: 5. Germline V CDR1 and CDR2: LNHDA, SQIVND (reference sequence). CDR3 protein: CASNPTGGNQPQHF. In DNA form, the CDR3 reads TGTGCCAGTAATCCGACAGGGGGTAATCAGCCCCAGCATTTT.

The genes are TRBV3-1 (or the pseudogene TRBV3-2) and TRBJ1-1; no reliable D call. Trimming left V 1 base short and J 0 bases short, with 12 bases between. Germline CDR1 is LGHDT and CDR2 is YNNKEL (reference sequence). This CDR3 is built from 16 residues. The CDR3 region has the DNA TGTGCCAGCAGCCAAGCTGGAGGAAGAATGAACACTGAAGCTTTCTTT. Translated, it gives CASSQAGGRMNTEAFF.

V is TRBV3-1 (or the pseudogene TRBV3-2) and J is TRBJ1-6; no reliable D call. There are 17 residues in the CDR3. CDR1 and CDR2 (germline): LGHDT, YNNKEL (reference sequence). Deletions cut 0 bases from V and 0 bases from J, with 9 bases between. The CDR3 region has the DNA TGTGCCAGCAGCCAAGACAGTCAAAGCTCCTATAATTCACCCCTCCACTTT. Encoded protein: CASSQDSQSSYNSPLHF.

V is TRBV6-2 or TRBV6-3 and J is TRBJ2-1; 12 bases agree with TRBD2. The CDR3 runs to 17 residues. The V and J ends lost 4 bases and 7 bases, in that order; junction bases with no gene match: 11. Germline V lookup: CDR1 MNHEY, CDR2 SVGEGT. CDR3: CASSFLAGGLIRNEQFF. CDR3 in DNA: TGTGCCAGCAGTTTTCTAGCGGGGGGGCTTATTAGAAATGAGCAGTTCTTC.